This T cell receptor beta chain was sequenced in a study of cytomegalovirus exposure and HLA in healthy donors. The approximately 120-subject validation cohort, separate from the roughly 670-subject first cohort, included the donors. The protocol was immunoSEQ multiplex PCR, while the TCRdb copy is restricted to in-frame clones and leaves out a portion. The sample lists some 200,000 clones; around nine tenths were seen once. CDR1 SGHTA and CDR2 FQGNSA come from the germline V gene. The CDR3 spans 15 residues. J lost 4 bases, V lost 4 bases, and 4 bases had no gene match. Comments on this clone: Its target is not known.

Study observations and caveats: Researchers catalogued about 150 TCR beta chains as cytomegalovirus-associated. The study found most TCR sequences rare, yet found some public TCRs in many donors. A subsequent analysis found that TCR clusters from the first cohort also tended to co-occur in the 90 to 150 validation repertoires, with roughly 95% of cluster scores above 0.

This receptor was obtained from a woman aged 18-29 years in good health and CMV-seronegative. The V gene is TRBV7-2, the J gene TRBJ2-7, with 13 nucleotides matching TRBD2. The sample comprised PBMCs. CDR3 DNA sequence: TGTGCCAGCAGCTCCCGGACTAGCGGGAGATACGAGCAGTACTTC. Translating it yields CASSSRTSGRYEQYF. Based on the CDR3 plus reference TRBV7-2 and TRBJ2-7, the full variable domain is GAGVSQSPSNKVTEKGKDVELRCDPISGHTALYWYRQSLGQGLEFLIYFQGNSAPDKSGLPSDRFSAERTGGSVSTLTIQRTQQEDSAVYLCASSSRTSGRYEQYFGPGTRLTVT.